This T cell receptor (beta chain) was documented in a study of Graves' ophthalmopathy and Graves' hyperthyroidism. General study results and limits: Blood shared most expanded thyroid clonotypes above 0.001 frequency.

Ophthalmopathy in the donors was of moderate-to-severe activity, with CAS ≥3, NOSPECS ≥4 and duration under 3 months. TCR beta CDR3 regions were amplified from RNA transcripts. RT-PCR in the first round used HTBI primers; a second-round multiplex PCR followed. TCRdb fed the multiplex PCR reads into MiXCR, producing one record per CDR3 protein. The sample includes roughly 480,000 distinct CDR3 sequences, about an eighth seen only once; the top ten take approximately 9.8%. This CDR3 has 14 amino acids. The V gene lost 0 bases and the J gene lost 0 bases, with 9 bases spanning the gap. CDR1 and CDR2 (germline): GTSNPN, SVGIG (reference sequence). This clonotype was seen repeatedly, ten times or more. Its antigen is not known.

The receptor comes from a woman in her twenties or thirties with Graves' ophthalmopathy. The chain recombines TRBV30 with TRBJ2-7, with D maybe TRBD2 (5 bases). Sequenced sample: blood. The CDR3 DNA follows: TGTGCCTGGAGTGTAGGCGGGTCCTCCTACGAGCAGTACTTC. Its protein is CAWSVGGSSYEQYF.